The present entry profiles one TCR beta chain with its context. This clonotype showed up many times. No cognate antigen has been identified for it. No much larger clonotype is one base removed from it; base qualities were not supplied. Measured from the cysteine to the phenylalanine, the CDR3 is 18 residues long. Of all the DNA, just the CDR3 is kept, 54 bases in frame from base 1. Sequences MNHNS (CDR1) and SASEGT (CDR2) are obtained from the germline V gene. V ends up 0 bases short and J 4 bases short, with an unmatched junction base count of 10. Read against the paper, the sample's time point label means: sample taken at primary tumor resection. The donors were some 76 patients from the lung TRACERx cohort who had early-stage, untreated non-small cell lung cancer. Whole RNA extracted from tumor and nontumor lung tissue, or from cryopreserved PBMC samples, was used for TCR sequencing without cell sorting. A patient was chosen for TCR sequencing only when enough RNA was available from at least two tumor regions. A lung pathologist reviewed the tumor and adjacent nontumor lung specimens before the specimens were selected.

The record originates from a study of spatial heterogeneity in lung cancer (dated by TCRdb to the late 2010s). Describing the broader study: Beta-chain transcripts were consistently detected in greater numbers than alpha-chain transcripts, which likely reflects a higher abundance of beta-chain transcripts. In tumor regions, TCR transcript counts showed a strong correlation with a T cell transcriptional module score from matched bulk RNA-seq. In the raw uncorrected reads, each unique combination of TCR and UMI appeared more than ten times on average. TCR alpha and beta repertoires were quantitatively compared across multiple tumor regions, matched nontumor lung and blood in non-small cell lung cancer. The study linked features of the TCR repertoire to counts of nonsynonymous mutations, which were determined by whole-exome sequencing of tumor tissue. At surgery, around 200 tumor regions, almost 65 matched nontumor lung samples and fewer than 60 PBMC samples were TCR-sequenced for both alpha and beta chains.

Receptor libraries were prepared by 5' RACE. Data came from a NextSeq 500. In the TCR library protocol, a unique molecular identifier was attached to each TCR cDNA molecule so that PCR and sequencing errors could be corrected. Concerning the study's data processing: TCR identification, UMI-based error correction and CDR3 extraction were all carried out with Decombinator tools. Expanded TCRs were defined as those above a frequency of 2 per 1,000, corresponding to the top 1% of the tumor frequency distribution. Expanded tumor TCRs statistically deemed absent (corrected P<0.05) from at least one tumor region were classed as regional, and all other expanded tumor TCRs were classed as ubiquitous. Each repertoire was subsampled 100 times to 5,000 TCRs, after which Renyi diversity was computed with the R vegan package. CDR3 similarity networks were built from amino acid triplet string-kernel similarity, connecting CDR3s with pairwise similarity above 0.82. TCRdb redid the processing of the public reads, applying fastp at Q25 and MiXCR, and retained in-frame beta chains. Duplicate CDR3 protein sequences are folded into a single record with the most common DNA and genes. These V and J calls derive from TCRdb rather than the authors' analysis. The sample table lists around 18,000 distinct CDR3 sequences, 7% to 7.5% of them with a count of one. The ten largest account for 20% to 25% of the sample.

The paper as a whole reports these results and caveats: Counts of ubiquitous and regional expanded TCRs were found to correlate with counts of ubiquitous and regional nonsynonymous mutations, respectively. The tumor nonsynonymous mutation count correlated with the number of expanded intratumoral alpha and beta TCRs. Confirming at a functional level the hypothesis that regional TCRs recognize regional mutations was considered to require additional single-cell paired TCR alpha and beta sequencing. Estimated TCR-seq coverage of tumor T cells was only approximately 7.4% for alpha chains and about 13% for beta chains.

This sequence uses TRBV6-1 and TRBJ2-4, and TRBD1 matches 9 of the central bases. The TCR sequence derives from a female donor with early-stage non-small cell lung cancer. The sequencing used lung tumor tissue, collected at surgery. The DNA is TGTGCCAGCAGTGAAGCGGGTCCGGGACAGGGACCAAAAAACATTCAGTACTTC. This codes for CASSEAGPGQGPKNIQYF.